This T cell receptor (beta chain) is from a study of graft-versus-host responses after intestinal transplantation. Profiling relied on immunoSEQ multiplex PCR, and the TCRdb table lists in-frame clones only, not all of them. The sample has 12,000 to 15,000 clones, 30% to 40% seen once; the top ten hold 1.5% to 2%. This clone turned up a few times. Germline lookup yields CDR1 SEHNR and CDR2 FQNEAQ (reference sequence). CDR3 size: 14 residues. Trimming shortened V by 5 bases and J by 11 bases, and 16 bases separated the two germline ends. Irradiated, violet-dye-labeled stimulators (approximately 200,000) were plated alongside approximately 200,000 CFSE-labeled responders. Upon completion of the reaction, proliferating CFSE-low responders, both CD3+CD4+ and CD3+CD8+, were sorted.

The specimen comprised alloreactive CD8+ T cells from a mixed lymphocyte reaction culture, sampled before intestinal transplant. As to subset: CFSE-low proliferating T cells sorted from approximately six-day pre-transplant mixed lymphocyte reaction (GvH or HvG direction). The receptor was isolated from a human patient who received an intestinal transplant. V usage is TRBV7-9 and J usage is TRBJ1-6; no clear D gene. CDR3 coding DNA: TGTGCCAGCAGCCGCCCGGACGGACTCACACCCCTCCACTTT. This encodes CASSRPDGLTPLHF.